The 15 T cell receptor beta chains listed next were all sequenced from one sample in a study of patients and donors after allogeneic stem cell transplantation. TCRdb re-called the RT-PCR reads through MiXCR, storing one row per CDR3 protein. This table has 900,000 to 1,000,000 distinct CDR3 sequences, roughly 18% appearing once. Sequencing was done on a sample of blood, either unsorted or a sorted T cell fraction (not recorded which). These receptors all come from a human donor who was either an allogeneic HSCT recipient or a stem cell or donor lymphocyte infusion donor (not recorded which). It is not recorded whose cells these are; they may come from a transplant donor.

This clonotype came up a few times. The chain carries TRBV5-6 and TRBJ1-4, with D perhaps TRBD1 (5 bases). This CDR3 region has 13 residues. The V gene lost 4 bases and the J gene lost 10 bases, with 14 bases spanning the gap. Germline V gives CDR1 SGHDT, CDR2 YYEEEE. In DNA form, the CDR3 reads TGTGCCAGCAGCGCCACCGGGAGGGGAAAACTGTTTTTT. This translates into CASSATGRGKLFF.

A few counts support this clonotype. This chain joins TRBV6-2 or TRBV6-3 and TRBJ1-5; 10 bases line up with TRBD1. The V segment lost 6 bases and the J segment 5 bases; nucleotides outside the gene matches: 4. This CDR3 spans 14 amino acids. Germline CDR1 is MNHEY and CDR2 is SVGEGT. CDR3 residues: CASSAGQGYQPQHF. The CDR3 DNA reads TGTGCCAGCAGCGCGGGACAGGGGTATCAGCCCCAGCATTTT.

This clonotype was seen more than once but under ten times. This chain links TRBV9 with TRBJ2-3; 8 positions agree with TRBD1. Germline CDR1 is SGDLS and CDR2 is YYNGEE. The CDR3 totals 16 residues. V lost 4 bases and J lost 3; bases outside the gene matches: 10. The CDR3 DNA follows: TGTGCCAGCAGCCGGACAGGACAGGGAAGGACAGATACGCAGTATTTT. Residues: CASSRTGQGRTDTQYF.

Worth noting for this clonotype: Since the CDR3 does not end with the conserved phenylalanine or tryptophan, this likely comes from a read error. The chain is built from TRBV7-9 and TRBJ1-1; D not resolved. This CDR3 is built from 11 residues. Between the trimmed V and J ends, which lost 5 bases and 10 bases, there was a span of 11 bases. Per germline, CDR1 SEHNR and CDR2 FQNEAQ (reference sequence). The DNA of the CDR3 is TGTGCCAGCAGCGCCTTGGAAGGAGCTTTCTCT. Its translation: CASSALEGAFS.

The V and J genes are TRBV7-9 and TRBJ2-3, with 7 bases identical to TRBD2. The CDR3 is made up of 14 amino acids. Trimming took 5 bases from V and 4 from J; bases not matched to a gene: 6. Germline CDR1 and CDR2: SEHNR and FQNEAQ (reference sequence). This CDR3 is CASSLRAGADTQYF. CDR3 bases: TGTGCCAGCAGCCTCCGGGCGGGAGCAGATACGCAGTATTTT.

V is TRBV24-1 and J is TRBJ1-2, with TRBD1 as a possible D gene (6 bases). This CDR3 region has 15 residues. Germline V lookup: CDR1 KGHDR, CDR2 SFDVKD. Trimming removed 4 bases from V and 5 bases from J, with 16 bases in between. CDR3 in amino acids: CATSETKQGRYGYTF. Here the CDR3 DNA reads TGTGCCACCAGTGAGACCAAACAGGGTCGGTATGGCTACACCTTC.

A few counts support this clonotype. Mismatch with germline at one junction end may stem from a read error. J is TRBJ2-7 and V is TRBV12-3 or TRBV12-4, with D possibly being TRBD1 (5 bases). This CDR3 has 15 amino acids. The CDR3 reads CASSIQLQVSHEQYF. CDR3 bases: TGTGCCAGCAGCATACAATTACAGGTCTCCCACGAGCAGTACTTC.

V usage is TRBV20-1 and J usage is TRBJ1-3; no clear D gene. The germline V and J ends were trimmed by 4 bases and 0 bases, with 4 bases remaining between them. The V gene's germline CDR1 is DFQATT and CDR2 SNEGSKA (reference sequence). The CDR3 is 12 amino acids. The CDR3 nucleotides read TGCAGTGCTATGAGCTCTGGAAACACCATATATTTT. It translates to CSAMSSGNTIYF.

The rearrangement uses TRBV29-1 and TRBJ1-1; 9 nucleotides line up with TRBD1. The germline gives CDR1 SQVTM, CDR2 ANQGSEA. Unmatched junction bases numbered 15, after V lost 6 bases and J lost 4 bases. This CDR3 contains 16 residues. The CDR3 protein is CSVSVYRGRGGTEAFF. As DNA, the CDR3 is TGCAGCGTGTCGGTTTACAGGGGGCGAGGGGGCACTGAAGCTTTCTTT.

The chain joins TRBV20-1 to TRBJ2-1, with unresolved D. The CDR3 has 15 residues. Per germline, CDR1 DFQATT and CDR2 SNEGSKA (reference sequence). V lost 5 bases and J lost 0, with 14 bases in between. CDR3 sequence reads: CSAPQVGSSYNEQFF. The CDR3 nucleotides are TGCAGTGCTCCCCAAGTCGGTAGCTCCTACAATGAGCAGTTCTTC.

This clonotype was found a few times. The CDR3 reads CASSQVRGGGYNEQFF. CDR3 sequence (DNA): TGCGCCAGCAGCCAAGTCCGCGGGGGGGGGTACAATGAGCAGTTCTTC. The J gene is TRBJ2-1, the V gene TRBV4-3; 9 bases agree with TRBD2. The CDR3 is 16 amino acids. V trimming: 1 base; J trimming: 4 bases; junction bases outside the gene matches: 5. The germline CDR1 and CDR2 sequences are LGHNA and YSLEER.

Only a few counts were recorded for this clonotype. The rearrangement joins TRBV3-1 to TRBJ2-2; D tentatively fits TRBD1 or TRBD2 (6 bases each). This CDR3 has 16 residues. Germline CDR1 and CDR2: LGHDT and YNNKEL (reference sequence). V gave up 2 bases and J gave up 5 bases, with 15 bases separating them. The CDR3, as DNA: TGTGCCAGCAGCCAACGACTAGTAGGGGGAACCGGGGAGCTGTTTTTT. Translation: CASSQRLVGGTGELFF.

The rearrangement uses TRBV12-3 or TRBV12-4 and TRBJ2-7; 13 nucleotides align to TRBD2. The CDR3 totals 14 residues. After removal of 6 bases from V and 6 bases from J, the junction contained 5 bases not matched to a gene. The CDR3 is CASRDGTSGVEQYF. The CDR3, as DNA: TGTGCCAGCAGGGACGGGACTAGCGGGGTCGAGCAGTACTTC.

This clonotype was seen more than once but under ten times. This chain uses TRBV3-1 with TRBJ2-5, with D uncertain. Trimming took 4 bases from V and 4 from J, leaving 13 bases between them. CDR3 length equals 14 residues. Germline V gene sequence: CDR1 LGHDT, CDR2 YNNKEL (reference sequence). This CDR3 is CASSPLDMSETQYF. The CDR3 nucleotides read TGTGCCAGCAGCCCCCTTGACATGTCAGAGACCCAGTACTTC.

This clonotype was seen a few times. The chain combines TRBV27 with TRBJ1-6; tentatively, D is TRBD1 (5 bases). This CDR3 has 14 residues. CDR1 is MNHEY, CDR2 SMNVEV, per germline (reference sequence). Trimming left V 3 bases short and J 9 bases short, with 12 bases between. Here the CDR3 reads CASSLMGLGSPLHF. CDR3 nucleotide sequence: TGTGCCAGCAGTTTGATGGGGCTTGGTTCACCCCTCCACTTT.